The rows below give T cell receptor beta chains drawn from one sample of a study of OX40 agonist ivuxolimab in advanced cancers. Repertoires were generated with immunoSEQ multiplex PCR, while TCRdb's copy carries only in-frame clones and drops some. The sample has about 35,000 clones; roughly 80% are singletons. The specimen comprised CD4+ or CD8+ T cells sorted from blood, sampled in a trial of the OX40 agonist ivuxolimab. These receptors were taken from an adult with an advanced solid tumor such as melanoma, head and neck, liver or kidney cancer. CDR3s leave out the opening cysteine and the closing phenylalanine or tryptophan. The order of the fields is J gene, clone size, V gene, CDR3 protein. Clone size is stated in some rows and not others, as once, few, many or a class when expanded.

j_gene: TRBJ2-3; abundance: NA; v_gene: TRBV5-4; CDR3aa: ASSLSGTGDTDTQY
j_gene: TRBJ2-7; abundance: few; v_gene: TRBV6-6; CDR3aa: ASSYEGLEQY
j_gene: TRBJ2-7; abundance: NA; v_gene: TRBV5-1; CDR3aa: ASRDGYEQY
j_gene: TRBJ2-2; abundance: NA; v_gene: TRBV25-1; CDR3aa: ASSDHTGRARELF
j_gene: TRBJ2-2; abundance: NA; v_gene: TRBV27; CDR3aa: ASCVTTGGRTGELF
j_gene: TRBJ1-1; abundance: NA; v_gene: TRBV13; CDR3aa: ASSLPTENTEAF
j_gene: TRBJ1-4; abundance: NA; v_gene: TRBV10-3; CDR3aa: ARTVATNEKLF
j_gene: TRBJ2-7; abundance: NA; v_gene: TRBV2; CDR3aa: ASSPGHATSYEQY
j_gene: TRBJ2-1; abundance: NA; v_gene: TRBV6-4; CDR3aa: ASSEGLSSYNEQF
j_gene: TRBJ1-2; abundance: NA; v_gene: TRBV21-1; CDR3aa: AGAGGQGKRTGYT
j_gene: TRBJ1-5; abundance: NA; v_gene: TRBV7-2; CDR3aa: ASSLVPGGREPQH
j_gene: TRBJ2-5; abundance: NA; v_gene: TRBV2; CDR3aa: ASSVLTSGGWTQY
j_gene: TRBJ1-2; abundance: NA; v_gene: TRBV14; CDR3aa: ASSQNTYYGYT
j_gene: TRBJ2-3; abundance: NA; v_gene: TRBV4-2; CDR3aa: ASSQGRERTDTQY
j_gene: TRBJ2-2; abundance: NA; v_gene: TRBV5-1; CDR3aa: ASFAPNTGELF
j_gene: TRBJ2-1; abundance: NA; v_gene: TRBV9; CDR3aa: ASSGAQNNEQF
j_gene: TRBJ1-1; abundance: NA; v_gene: TRBV15; CDR3aa: ATSRLGTNTEAF
j_gene: TRBJ1-1; abundance: NA; v_gene: TRBV28; CDR3aa: ASSPRGTEAF
j_gene: TRBJ1-1; abundance: NA; v_gene: TRBV2; CDR3aa: ASSPLQGGDTEAF
j_gene: TRBJ1-3; abundance: once; v_gene: TRBV9; CDR3aa: ASSVEAGLNTIY
j_gene: TRBJ1-5; abundance: NA; v_gene: TRBV27; CDR3aa: ASSLSGGLNQPQH
j_gene: TRBJ1-3; abundance: NA; v_gene: TRBV4-1; CDR3aa: ASSSLTGPAGNTIY
j_gene: TRBJ1-1; abundance: NA; v_gene: TRBV7-6; CDR3aa: ASSPDRASAEAF
j_gene: TRBJ2-2; abundance: NA; v_gene: TRBV19; CDR3aa: ATPGQGGPGELF
j_gene: TRBJ1-1; abundance: NA; v_gene: TRBV27; CDR3aa: ASSLGGGNTEAF
j_gene: TRBJ2-1; abundance: NA; v_gene: TRBV27; CDR3aa: ASRLGGLAGDEQF
j_gene: TRBJ1-5; abundance: NA; v_gene: TRBV6-5; CDR3aa: ASSSLNQPQH
j_gene: TRBJ2-7; abundance: NA; v_gene: TRBV5-6; CDR3aa: ASSFLITSNEQY
j_gene: TRBJ1-3; abundance: NA; v_gene: TRBV10-3; CDR3aa: AISESGHSGNTIY
j_gene: TRBJ1-1; abundance: NA; v_gene: TRBV27; CDR3aa: ASSLKYMNTEAF
j_gene: TRBJ1-2; abundance: NA; v_gene: TRBV21-1; CDR3aa: ASSQIPGQGDYGYT
j_gene: TRBJ2-5; abundance: NA; v_gene: TRBV7-9; CDR3aa: ASSLSLAKTQY
j_gene: TRBJ2-6; abundance: NA; v_gene: TRBV9; CDR3aa: ASSVGQDHPGANVLT
j_gene: TRBJ2-1; abundance: NA; v_gene: TRBV7-8; CDR3aa: ASSYDTGTTMSSYNEQF
j_gene: TRBJ2-5; abundance: NA; v_gene: TRBV2; CDR3aa: ASSRLGAQGIEWETQY
j_gene: TRBJ1-2; abundance: NA; v_gene: TRBV7-3; CDR3aa: ASSFAPSDGYT
j_gene: TRBJ1-6; abundance: NA; v_gene: TRBV28; CDR3aa: ASTPDRLSSYNSPLH
j_gene: TRBJ2-2; abundance: NA; v_gene: TRBV7-6; CDR3aa: ASSSYSSRGTGELF
j_gene: TRBJ1-2; abundance: NA; v_gene: TRBV5-1; CDR3aa: ASSLEGVDGYT
j_gene: TRBJ1-3; abundance: NA; v_gene: TRBV2; CDR3aa: ASSEVTRGLENTIY
j_gene: TRBJ1-5; abundance: NA; v_gene: TRBV27; CDR3aa: ASSPGTVNQPQH
j_gene: TRBJ2-5; abundance: NA; v_gene: TRBV10-3; CDR3aa: AISESERGQETQY
j_gene: TRBJ2-1; abundance: NA; v_gene: TRBV6-1; CDR3aa: ATDRASYNEQF
j_gene: TRBJ2-3; abundance: NA; v_gene: TRBV29-1; CDR3aa: SVEYGSMSTDTQY
j_gene: TRBJ2-4; abundance: NA; v_gene: TRBV7-6; CDR3aa: ASSPTGDYDIQY
j_gene: TRBJ2-1; abundance: NA; v_gene: TRBV27; CDR3aa: ASSNRLAGDFNEQF
j_gene: TRBJ2-1; abundance: NA; v_gene: TRBV4-1; CDR3aa: ASSQGSARSSYNEQF
j_gene: TRBJ1-2; abundance: NA; v_gene: TRBV16; CDR3aa: ASSQSLQVLWGYT
j_gene: TRBJ1-5; abundance: NA; v_gene: TRBV15; CDR3aa: ATSRDQYPGGYNSNQPQH
j_gene: TRBJ1-6; abundance: NA; v_gene: TRBV6-5; CDR3aa: ASSQAWNSPLH
j_gene: TRBJ1-2; abundance: NA; v_gene: TRBV5-6; CDR3aa: ASSFIRGGHGYT
j_gene: TRBJ2-5; abundance: NA; v_gene: TRBV7-3; CDR3aa: ASSPSGEDETQY
j_gene: TRBJ2-2; abundance: NA; v_gene: TRBV28; CDR3aa: ASNPNTGELF
j_gene: TRBJ2-1; abundance: medium-sized; v_gene: TRBV6-4; CDR3aa: ASSDSGEFEQF